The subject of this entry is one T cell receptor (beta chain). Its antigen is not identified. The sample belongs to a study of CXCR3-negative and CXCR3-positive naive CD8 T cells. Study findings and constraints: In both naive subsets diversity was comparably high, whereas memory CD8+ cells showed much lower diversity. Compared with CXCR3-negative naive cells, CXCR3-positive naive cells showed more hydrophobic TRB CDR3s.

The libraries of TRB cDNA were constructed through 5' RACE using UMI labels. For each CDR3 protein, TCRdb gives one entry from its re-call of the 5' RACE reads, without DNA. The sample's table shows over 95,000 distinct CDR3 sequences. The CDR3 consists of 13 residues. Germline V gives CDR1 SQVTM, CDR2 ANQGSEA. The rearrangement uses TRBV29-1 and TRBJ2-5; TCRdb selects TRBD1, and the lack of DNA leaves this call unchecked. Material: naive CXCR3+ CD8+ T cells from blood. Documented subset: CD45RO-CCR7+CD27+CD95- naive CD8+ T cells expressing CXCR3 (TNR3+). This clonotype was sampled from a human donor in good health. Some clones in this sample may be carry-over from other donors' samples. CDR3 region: CSVDGGLQETQYF.